These 2 T cell receptor beta chains share one sample of origin, sequenced in a study of blood T cell repertoires in COVID-19. Assay used: immunoSEQ multiplex PCR; TCRdb lists only in-frame clones, some missing. The sample lists about 380,000 clones, 88% seen once, with more than 0.95% in the top ten. The specimen was PBMCs or T cells enriched from blood (not recorded which). The source is a woman aged 18-29 years who had recovered from COVID-19.

This sequence joins TRBV19 and TRBJ1-5; D is uncertain. This CDR3 comprises 16 residues. V was shortened by 1 base and J by 0 bases, with 10 bases between the two germline ends. Germline CDR1 reads LNHDA; CDR2 reads SQIVND (reference sequence). The CDR3: CASSIAGKGSNQPQHF. The CDR3, as DNA: TGTGCCAGTAGTATAGCGGGTAAAGGTAGCAATCAGCCCCAGCATTTT.

In its sample, this clone was seen once. The rearrangement uses TRBV15 and TRBJ1-1; TRBD1 is a possible D gene (5 bases). Looked up from germline, CDR1 is LNHNV and CDR2 is YYDKDF (reference sequence). Trimming shortened V by 0 bases and J by 4 bases, and 15 bases separated the two germline ends. This CDR3 has 16 residues. The CDR3: CATSRDSRAIGTEAFF. CDR3 sequence (DNA): TGTGCCACCAGCAGAGATAGCAGGGCCATCGGCACTGAAGCTTTCTTT.